This T cell receptor (beta chain) was identified during a study of tumor and adjacent non-tumor tissue in lung cancer. Looking at the study overall: Patients comprised 12 adenocarcinoma, a couple of squamous cell carcinoma and 1 small cell lung cancer. Findings and caveats of the study: Significantly higher TCR diversity was found in tumor than normal lung. In normal lung, the top 100 clones were significantly more dominant than in tumor.

This sample's RNA came from whole unsorted tissue. The normal lung tissue was taken more than 3 cm from the tumor edge. Chemotherapy-naive patients with new lung cancer underwent thoracic surgery in China, August–late 2014. Regarding this clonotype: Antigen unknown. The junction departs from germline at one end; a sequencing error may be responsible.

CDR3 length equals 15 residues. Germline assignment: CDR1 SGHKS and CDR2 YYEKEE (reference sequence). The library came from three nested PCR rounds adapted from ARM-PCR protocols. TCRdb fed the multiplex PCR reads into MiXCR, producing one record per CDR3 protein. The repertoire has more than 85,000 distinct CDR3 sequences, 60% to 65% of them found once; the top ten carry roughly 19%. The origin of this receptor is a man aged 60-69 years with non-small cell lung cancer. This rearrangement joins TRBV5-5 to TRBJ2-3; TRBD2 matches at 7 bases. The source material was distant non-tumor lung tissue. CDR3 sequence reads: CASILVQTSTDTQYF. Here the CDR3 DNA reads TGTGCCAGCATCTTGGTTCAGACTAGCACAGACACGCAGTATTTT.